The following is a T cell receptor beta chain sequence with its context. Sample treatment: roughly 19 received Ad26.COV2.S at low or high dose, single or two shots; several received placebo; per-sample allocation not given. The samples date from day 63 after the first vaccine or placebo injection. Method: immunoSEQ multiplex PCR; TCRdb's copy keeps in-frame clones and lacks some. The sample has roughly 700,000 clones; more than 80% are singletons. V lost 8 bases, J lost 0 bases, and 13 bases lay in between. Germline-derived CDR1 and CDR2 are SGHRS and YFSETQ. The CDR3 has 14 residues. This specimen belongs to a study of Ad26.COV2.S vaccination and SARS-CoV-2 variants. Study details: Participants got Ad26.COV2.S intramuscularly, once or twice 56 days apart.

The source is a person aged 18-60 years who received the Ad26.COV2.S COVID-19 vaccine or a placebo. The specimen comprised peripheral blood, sampled in a trial of Ad26.COV2.S vaccine versus placebo. The gene calls are TRBV5-1 and TRBJ2-3, with D unresolved. As DNA, the CDR3 is TGCGCCAGTTCCACTCTCTCTAGCACAGATACGCAGTATTTT. It specifies CASSTLSSTDTQYF.